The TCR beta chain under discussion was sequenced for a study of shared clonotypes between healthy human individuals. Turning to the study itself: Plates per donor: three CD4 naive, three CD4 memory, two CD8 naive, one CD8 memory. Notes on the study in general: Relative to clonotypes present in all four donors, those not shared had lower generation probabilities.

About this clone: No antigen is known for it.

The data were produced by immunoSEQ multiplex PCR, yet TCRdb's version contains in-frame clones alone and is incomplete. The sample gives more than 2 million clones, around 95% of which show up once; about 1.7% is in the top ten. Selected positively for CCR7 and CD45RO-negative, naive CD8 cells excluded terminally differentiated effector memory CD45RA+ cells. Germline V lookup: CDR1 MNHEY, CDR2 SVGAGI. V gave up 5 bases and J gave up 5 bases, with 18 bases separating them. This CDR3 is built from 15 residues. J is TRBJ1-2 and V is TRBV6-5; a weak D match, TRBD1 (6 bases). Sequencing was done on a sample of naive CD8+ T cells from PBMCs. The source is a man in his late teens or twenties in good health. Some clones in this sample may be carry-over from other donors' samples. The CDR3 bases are TGTGCCAGCAGTCGAGTAATCCGGGACATTTATGGCTACACCTTC. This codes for CASSRVIRDIYGYTF.